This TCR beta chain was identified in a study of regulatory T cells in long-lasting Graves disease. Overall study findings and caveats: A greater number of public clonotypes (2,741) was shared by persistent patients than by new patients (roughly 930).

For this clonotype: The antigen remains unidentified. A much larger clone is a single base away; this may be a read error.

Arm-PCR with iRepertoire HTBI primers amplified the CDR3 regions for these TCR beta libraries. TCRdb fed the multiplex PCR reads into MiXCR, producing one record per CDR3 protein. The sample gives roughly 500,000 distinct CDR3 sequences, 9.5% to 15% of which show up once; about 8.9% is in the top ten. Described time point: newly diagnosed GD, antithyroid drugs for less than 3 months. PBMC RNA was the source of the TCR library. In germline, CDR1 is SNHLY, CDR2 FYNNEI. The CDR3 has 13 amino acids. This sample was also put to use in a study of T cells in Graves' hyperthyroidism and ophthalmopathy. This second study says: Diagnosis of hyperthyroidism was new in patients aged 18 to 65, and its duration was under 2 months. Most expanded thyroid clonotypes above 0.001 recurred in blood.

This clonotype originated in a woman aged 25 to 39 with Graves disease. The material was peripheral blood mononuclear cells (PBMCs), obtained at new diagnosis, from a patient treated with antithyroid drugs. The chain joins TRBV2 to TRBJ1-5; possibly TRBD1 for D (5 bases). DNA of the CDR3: TGTGTCAGCAGCAAAGAGGGGCCCCAGCCCCAGCATTTT. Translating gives CVSSKEGPQPQHF.